This T cell receptor beta chain came from a study of T cells after yellow fever vaccination. Notes on the study in general: Post-booster repertoires contained most primary-vaccination clones again (around 96% CD4, 85% to 90% CD8).

V lost 7 bases, J lost 5 bases, and 14 bases lay in between. This CDR3 contains 13 residues. Germline CDR1 reads LGHDT; CDR2 reads YNNKEL (reference sequence). On this clonotype: Its antigen is still unknown.

MiXCR was run by TCRdb on the 5' RACE reads, yielding one entry per CDR3 protein. The sample records 450,000 to 650,000 distinct CDR3 sequences, 21% being singletons. The receptor comes from a man aged 18 to 30 who received the YFV17D yellow fever vaccine. The rearrangement joins TRBV3-1 to TRBJ2-5; D is perhaps TRBD2 (5 bases). The source material was PBMCs, sampled about 20 days after the first yellow fever vaccination. Here the CDR3 reads CASNIASSETQYF. CDR3 nucleotides: TGTGCCAGCAACATCGCTAGCTCCGAGACCCAGTACTTC.